This T cell receptor (beta chain) appears in the sequencing data of a study of CD4+ T cells in melanoma. The study's findings and limits: Reportedly, melanoma neoantigen-specific CD4+ T cells showed varied differentiation states. A reported correlation linked neoantigen-specific CD4+ T cells to CD8+, macrophage and B cell function.

J gave up 5 bases and V 0 bases, and 7 bases lay outside the gene matches. The CDR3 covers 16 residues. The germline V gene has CDR1 SGHRS and CDR2 YFSETQ. As regards this clone: Its antigen is unidentified.

Libraries were prepared by immunoSEQ multiplex PCR; TCRdb keeps only in-frame clonotypes and omits some of them. The table lists about 50,000 clones, 85% to 90% of them singletons. Sequenced material: peripheral blood. The rearrangement joins TRBV5-1 to TRBJ2-3; 9 bases agree with TRBD2. This clonotype was obtained from a human donor with melanoma. CDR3 coding DNA: TGCGCCAGCAGCTTGGTGGCTAGCGGGGTGGTAGATACGCAGTATTTT. It specifies CASSLVASGVVDTQYF.